This T cell receptor beta chain came from a study of blood T cell repertoires in COVID-19. This CDR3 spans 13 amino acids. The germline V and J ends were trimmed by 5 bases and 5 bases, with 11 bases remaining between them. The germline V gene encodes CDR1 SGHNT and CDR2 YENEEA. Sequencing used immunoSEQ multiplex PCR; TCRdb keeps in-frame clones, though not all of them. Among some 150,000 clones listed, roughly 73% were seen once. The chain links TRBV11-3 to TRBJ2-3; no definite D call. The sample was peripheral blood. This clonotype was obtained from a woman aged 50 to 65 with active or convalescent COVID-19. CDR3 sequence reads: CASSAEAGDTQYF. The CDR3 region has the DNA TGTGCCAGCAGCGCAGAGGCTGGAGATACGCAGTATTTT.